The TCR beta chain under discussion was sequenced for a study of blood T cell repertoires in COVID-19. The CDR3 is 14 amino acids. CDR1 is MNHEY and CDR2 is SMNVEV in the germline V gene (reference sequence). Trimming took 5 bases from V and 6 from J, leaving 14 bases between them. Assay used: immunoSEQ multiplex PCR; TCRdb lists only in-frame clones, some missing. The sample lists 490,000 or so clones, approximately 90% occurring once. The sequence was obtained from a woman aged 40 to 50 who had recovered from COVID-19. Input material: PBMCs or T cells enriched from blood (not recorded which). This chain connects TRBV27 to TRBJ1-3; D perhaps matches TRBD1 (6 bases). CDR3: CASSTPRDINTIYF. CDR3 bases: TGTGCCAGCAGTACGCCCCGGGACATAAACACCATATATTTT.